These 3 T cell receptor beta chains share one sample of origin, sequenced in a study of OX40 agonist ivuxolimab in advanced cancers. Some clones are missing from TCRdb's copy, which holds only in-frame ones; the method was immunoSEQ multiplex PCR. The table has 45,000 to 65,000 clones, 80% to 85% seen once. The source was CD4+ or CD8+ T cells sorted from blood, collected in a trial of the OX40 agonist ivuxolimab. These receptors originate from an adult with an advanced solid tumor such as melanoma, head and neck, liver or kidney cancer.

This chain joins TRBV11-2 and TRBJ2-7; no clear D gene. This CDR3 comprises 15 residues. V lost 1 base to trimming and J lost 2 bases, with 12 bases between them. Germline assignment: CDR1 SGHAT and CDR2 FQNNGV. CDR3 protein: CASSLVSRLAYEQYF. DNA of the CDR3: TGTGCCAGCAGCTTAGTCTCAAGATTGGCCTACGAGCAGTACTTC.

This chain connects TRBV6-6 to TRBJ1-4; 9 bases align to TRBD1. Germline trimming cut 7 bases from V and 5 bases from J; bases unmatched to any gene: 2. The CDR3 loop spans 13 amino acids. Germline-derived CDR1 and CDR2 are MNHNY and SVGAGI (reference sequence). The CDR3: CASKGTGNEKLFF. The DNA of the CDR3 is TGTGCCAGCAAAGGGACAGGGAATGAAAAACTGTTTTTT.

The chain links TRBV27 to TRBJ2-1, with 16 bases that match TRBD2. The CDR3 is made up of 19 amino acids. From germline, CDR1 is MNHEY and CDR2 SMNVEV (reference sequence). V lost 2 bases and J lost 4; bases outside the gene matches: 8. The CDR3 is CASSLEGGTSGGAYNEQFF. The CDR3 bases are TGTGCCAGCAGTTTAGAAGGAGGGACTAGCGGGGGGGCGTACAATGAGCAGTTCTTC.